This T cell receptor (beta chain) was identified during a study of PD-L1 blockade in urothelial cancer. The overall study: The year 2014 saw patients start atezolizumab, 1,200 mg intravenously every 3 weeks. Median blood clonality was around 0.074, with under 100,000 unique TCRs.

Study-wide results and caveats: Lower pretreatment blood TCR clonality, under the median, predicted better survival, researchers reported.

Documented time point: pretreatment peripheral blood. With regard to this clone: Its cognate antigen is unknown. The sample carries other DNA sequences with the same CDR3.

TCRdb's copy holds only in-frame clones and misses some; the assay was immunoSEQ multiplex PCR. The sample records 98,000 or so clones, almost 90% being singletons. This sequence originates from a man between 60 and 70 years old with urothelial cancer. The input for sequencing was PBMCs, taken around atezolizumab (anti-PD-L1) treatment.

For the CDR3, the DNA is TGTGCCAGTAGTACGGGACAGGGAATCGATGGCTACACCTTC. This encodes CASSTGQGIDGYTF. This chain links TRBV19 with TRBJ1-2, with TRBD1 matching over 9 bases. V trimming: 4 bases; J trimming: 6 bases; junction bases outside the gene matches: 6. This CDR3 has 14 amino acids. CDR1 is LNHDA and CDR2 is SQIVND in the germline V gene (reference sequence).